This TCR beta chain was recovered during a study of T cell changes during pregnancy in multiple sclerosis. The repertoire was sequenced with immunoSEQ multiplex PCR; TCRdb's copy has only in-frame clones and lacks some. The sample comprises roughly 41,000 clones, 80% to 90% of which are singletons, and under 0.7% rests with the top ten. Germline V gene lookup returns CDR1 SGDLS and CDR2 YYNGEE. This CDR3 is built from 13 residues. Trimming shortened V by 2 bases and J by 1 base, and 6 bases separated the two germline ends. The sequences come from CD4+ T cells from peripheral blood mononuclear cells, collected in the first trimester of pregnancy. The J gene is TRBJ2-5, the V gene TRBV9, with D possibly TRBD1 on 5 matching bases. The sequence was obtained from a female donor with multiple sclerosis, enrolled in a pregnancy study. In nucleotides, the CDR3 is TGTGCCAGCAGCGTCCAGGGCCAAGAGACCCAGTACTTC. Protein sequence: CASSVQGQETQYF.